This TCR beta chain was profiled in a study of blood T cell repertoires in COVID-19. In the study overall: Sites in the United States, Italy and Spain provided acute and convalescent COVID-19 samples. Sources were T cells, B-cell-depleted T cells, or PBMCs; the material itself was cDNA or gDNA.

This clone was counted a single time. Original processing methods: Researchers report that nucleated cell counts were estimated from reference gene primer amplification. The protocol was immunoSEQ multiplex PCR, while the TCRdb copy is restricted to in-frame clones and leaves out a portion. The V and J calls and clone size come from that table; D and trimming were worked out from the DNA. Among about 220,000 clones, roughly 87% were seen once, and the ten largest hold 1.5% to 2%. The V segment lost 6 bases and the J segment 7 bases; nucleotides outside the gene matches: 1. The CDR3 has 12 residues. The sequencing sample was made of peripheral blood. The origin of this receptor is a man between 35 and 55 years old with active or convalescent COVID-19. The chain has TRBV12-3 or TRBV12-4 and TRBJ2-2; TRBD1 agrees at 8 bases. The CDR3 nucleotides are TGTGCCAGCAGGACAGGGGTCGGGGAGCTGTTTTTT. It encodes CASRTGVGELFF.